This T cell receptor (beta chain) originates from a study of blood T cell repertoires in COVID-19. Trimming pared 7 bases from V and 4 bases from J, leaving 11 bases between. CDR3 length: 13 residues. Generated by immunoSEQ multiplex PCR, the TCRdb table keeps only in-frame clones and is missing some. Of 55,000 to 65,000 clones detected, less than 80% appear once; the ten largest clones hold about 3.3%. The sequenced sample consisted of peripheral blood. The TCR sequence derives from a man in his fifties or sixties with acute or convalescent COVID-19. The genes are TRBV12-3 or TRBV12-4 and TRBJ2-1, with D perhaps matching TRBD2 (6 bases). This chain's CDR3 is CASILREYNEQFF. CDR3 nucleotide sequence: TGTGCCAGCATCCTCCGGGAGTACAATGAGCAGTTCTTC.